The rows below give T cell receptor beta chains drawn from one sample of a study of blood T cell repertoires in COVID-19. Only in-frame clones appear in the TCRdb table, and some are missing; sequencing was by immunoSEQ multiplex PCR. The sample has around 170,000 clones, more than 85% seen once. Sequencing was done on a sample of peripheral blood. The receptors were sampled from a man aged 50 or older with acute or convalescent COVID-19. Both conserved end residues are part of each CDR3. A D gene is named only where the DNA matches it firmly. Expanded clones are given a class, and other clones once, few, many or no size at all.

size,J,V,D,DNA,CDR3
.,TRBJ1-4,TRBV10-3,.,TGTGCCATCAGTGACGGGTGGACTAATGAAAAACTGTTTTTT,CAISDGWTNEKLFF
.,TRBJ2-1,TRBV6-4,.,TGTGCCAGCCGAGGAGGTACTACCTACAATGAGCAGTTCTTC,CASRGGTTYNEQFF
.,TRBJ2-3,TRBV7-9,TRBD2,TGTGCCGTTCCTAGCGGGGATACGCAGTATTTT,CAVPSGDTQYF
.,TRBJ1-1,TRBV9,.,TGTGCCAGCAGCGCCCTCTTACAGGGAACTGAAGCTTTCTTT,CASSALLQGTEAFF
few,TRBJ1-4,TRBV28,.,TGTGCCAGCAGCGCGGGGGGGCAAAAACTGTTTTTT,CASSAGGQKLFF
.,TRBJ2-2,TRBV29-1,TRBD1,TGCAGCGTTGAATTGGGGGACAGGGGAGCCGGGGAGCTGTTTTTT,CSVELGDRGAGELFF
once,TRBJ2-2,TRBV13,.,TGTGCCAGCAGCAACCGGGATCCCATCGGGGAGCTGTTTTTT,CASSNRDPIGELFF
.,TRBJ1-5,TRBV30,TRBD1,TGTGCCTGGAGTGTACAGGGGCCTACGGTGCCCCAGCATTTT,CAWSVQGPTVPQHF
.,TRBJ2-6,TRBV10-3,.,TGTGCCATCAGTGACGGGACACTATCTGGGGCCAACGTCCTGACTTTC,CAISDGTLSGANVLTF
.,TRBJ1-2,TRBV28,.,TGTGCCAGCAGTTTGAGGGATGGCTACACCTTC,CASSLRDGYTF
.,TRBJ1-3,TRBV9,TRBD1,TGTGCCAGCAGCGCCCCATTTTCGGGACAGTCTGGAAACACCATATATTTT,CASSAPFSGQSGNTIYF
.,TRBJ2-5,TRBV7-3,.,TGTGCCAGCAGCGAGGCAAGCGGGCCTTGGGCCCAGTACTTC,CASSEASGPWAQYF
once,TRBJ1-3,TRBV29-1,TRBD1,TGCAGCGCGGAGACAGGGAACGGAAACACCATATATTTT,CSAETGNGNTIYF
once,TRBJ1-3,TRBV6-5,.,TGTGCCAGCAGTTATGGGGCTGGAGGAAACACCATATATTTT,CASSYGAGGNTIYF
.,TRBJ2-2,TRBV2,.,TGTGCCAGCATTGGGAGCGGGTCAAACACCGGGGAGCTGTTTTTT,CASIGSGSNTGELFF
.,TRBJ2-1,TRBV11-3,.,TGTGCCAGCAGTTTGGAGGAGGGGTCTAATGAGCAGTTCTTC,CASSLEEGSNEQFF
.,TRBJ2-1,TRBV7-2,TRBD2,TGTGCCAGCAGCTCGGAAGCGGGAGGGTACAATGAGCAGTTCTTC,CASSSEAGGYNEQFF
once,TRBJ1-1,TRBV6-6,.,TGTGCCAGCAGCCCCGGGAACACTGAAGCTTTCTTT,CASSPGNTEAFF
.,TRBJ2-1,TRBV7-9,.,TGTGCCAGCAGCTTTCCCGGGACATTTCCTGAGCAGTTCTTC,CASSFPGTFPEQFF
.,TRBJ1-6,TRBV13,.,TGTGCCAGCAGCCCCCGACAGTATAATTCACCCCTCCACTTT,CASSPRQYNSPLHF
.,TRBJ1-4,TRBV11-2,.,TGTGCCAGCAGCTTAAGGTCGGCAGGAATTAATGAAAAACTGTTTTTT,CASSLRSAGINEKLFF
.,TRBJ1-4,TRBV19,.,TGTGCCAGTAGTATGAGGCCAGGGGTTATTGAAAAACTGTTTTTT,CASSMRPGVIEKLFF
.,TRBJ1-1,TRBV9,.,TGTGCCAGCAGCGTAGGGGGGCTGGGCACTGAAGCTTTCTTT,CASSVGGLGTEAFF
.,TRBJ1-4,TRBV18,.,TGTGCCAGCTCACCGCCATGGGGACTCGATAATGAAAAACTGTTTTTT,CASSPPWGLDNEKLFF
.,TRBJ2-2,TRBV4-1,TRBD1,TGCGCCAGCAGCCAAGTCCCTGACAGGGGTCGGTTTGGCACCGGGGAGCTGTTTTTT,CASSQVPDRGRFGTGELFF
.,TRBJ1-6,TRBV27,.,TGTGCCAGCAGTTTAGGCGGGCCTTGGGGTTCACCCCTCCACTTT,CASSLGGPWGSPLHF
.,TRBJ2-7,TRBV7-3,TRBD1,TGTGCCAGCAGCCCGCGGGACAGGGGCTACGAGCAGTACTTC,CASSPRDRGYEQYF
.,TRBJ2-7,TRBV27,TRBD2,TGTGCCAGCAGTATAGCGGGAGTTGGTTCCTACGAGCAGTACTTC,CASSIAGVGSYEQYF
.,TRBJ1-2,TRBV2,TRBD1,TGTGCCAGCAGCGCACAGGGGGGGTCCGGCTACACCTTC,CASSAQGGSGYTF
few,TRBJ1-1,TRBV30,.,TGTGCCACCTACGGGGGGGAATTGGTAGCTTTCTTT,CATYGGELVAFF
.,TRBJ1-5,TRBV23-1,TRBD1,TGCGCCAGCAGTCACCGAACTTTCCTCCCCGCGACAGGGGACGATCAGCCCCAGCATTTT,CASSHRTFLPATGDDQPQHF
.,TRBJ2-2,TRBV27,TRBD1,TGTGCCAGCAGTTTACGGACAGGGGGCGATTTCCCCGGGGAGCTGTTTTTT,CASSLRTGGDFPGELFF
.,TRBJ1-6,TRBV7-9,.,TGTGCCAGCAGCTTAGAAACAGGACGGAATTCACCCCTCCACTTT,CASSLETGRNSPLHF
.,TRBJ2-1,TRBV11-2,TRBD2,TGTGCCAGCAGCTTACGGGCGTGGTTAGCGGGGGCCGGGGATGAGCAGTTCTTC,CASSLRAWLAGAGDEQFF
.,TRBJ2-3,TRBV4-2,.,TGTGCCAGCAGCCGCCGAGCCGGGACAACTAGCACAGATACGCAGTATTTT,CASSRRAGTTSTDTQYF
.,TRBJ1-1,TRBV5-4,TRBD1,TGTGCCAGCAGCGGGAGGACAGGGGTAACTGAAGCTTTCTTT,CASSGRTGVTEAFF
few,TRBJ1-1,TRBV28,.,TGTGCCAGCAGTTTATTTGCCACGAGGAACACTGAAGCTTTCTTT,CASSLFATRNTEAFF
.,TRBJ2-7,TRBV15,TRBD1,TGTGCCACCAGCAGAGATCCTACGGGAGACAGGGGGCACGAGCAGTACTTC,CATSRDPTGDRGHEQYF
.,TRBJ2-3,TRBV11-1,TRBD2,TGTGCCAGCAGCCCGACTAGCGGGAGTAGCACAGATACGCAGTATTTT,CASSPTSGSSTDTQYF
.,TRBJ1-1,TRBV12-5,.,TGTGCTAGTGGTATAGACAGTGCTGAAGCTTTCTTT,CASGIDSAEAFF
.,TRBJ2-7,TRBV28,TRBD1,TGTGCCAGCAGACAGGGGGCTCTTCCCTACGAGCAGTACTTC,CASRQGALPYEQYF
.,TRBJ1-4,TRBV3-1/TRBV3-2,TRBD1,TGTGCCAGCAGCCAAGATCCGGACAGGGCAGGAAAACTGTTTTTT,CASSQDPDRAGKLFF
.,TRBJ2-4,TRBV4-2,TRBD1,TGTGCCAGCAGCCAAGATTTTGGACAGGATGTTTTGCTAGCCAAAAACATTCAGTACTTC,CASSQDFGQDVLLAKNIQYF
.,TRBJ2-1,TRBV30,.,TGTGCCTGGGGCACAGGAAATGAGCAGTTCTTC,CAWGTGNEQFF
.,TRBJ2-1,TRBV10-3,.,TGTGCCATCAACCAGGGCGGCAGCTACAATGAGCAGTTCTTC,CAINQGGSYNEQFF
.,TRBJ2-3,TRBV6-2/TRBV6-3,TRBD1,TGTGCCAGCAGTTACACACCCCCGGACGGACAGGTTGGCACAGATACGCAGTATTTT,CASSYTPPDGQVGTDTQYF
.,TRBJ2-1,TRBV4-1,.,TGCGCCAGCAACGATGGCGCAGGGGCTTCCTACAATGAGCAGTTCTTC,CASNDGAGASYNEQFF
.,TRBJ2-5,TRBV19,.,TGTGCCAGTGGGGATCTTCAGGGTTTGGAGACCCAGTACTTC,CASGDLQGLETQYF
.,TRBJ2-7,TRBV3-1/TRBV3-2,.,TGTGCCAGCAGCCCGACGACTAGCTCCTACGAGCAGTACTTC,CASSPTTSSYEQYF
.,TRBJ1-2,TRBV4-3,.,TGCGCCAGCAGCCAAGATATACAGAACTATGGCTACACCTTC,CASSQDIQNYGYTF
.,TRBJ2-2,TRBV9,TRBD1,TGTGCCAGCAGCGCGCAGGGGGCGTCCACCGGGGAGCTGTTTTTT,CASSAQGASTGELFF
.,TRBJ1-1,TRBV7-3,.,TGTGCCAGCAGCTTTCAGGAGAACACTGAAGCTTTCTTT,CASSFQENTEAFF